The 12 T cell receptor beta chains in this list originate from one sample, sequenced in a study of blood T cell repertoires in COVID-19. Here immunoSEQ multiplex PCR was the method, and the copy in TCRdb shows in-frame clones only, minus some. The sample has over 85,000 clones, roughly four fifths seen once. The sample taken for sequencing was peripheral blood. The source is a woman aged 55-69 years with acute or convalescent COVID-19.

This clone was picked up one time. This chain connects TRBV24-1 to TRBJ2-5, with 8 bases fitting TRBD1. Germline V gene lookup returns CDR1 KGHDR and CDR2 SFDVKD. The CDR3 sequence is 13 residues long. With V trimmed by 4 bases and J by 5 bases, 2 bases remained unmatched. CDR3 sequence reads: CATSDRTGETQYF. The DNA for the CDR3 is TGTGCCACCAGTGACCGGACAGGGGAGACCCAGTACTTC.

J is TRBJ1-2 and V is TRBV11-1; 7 bases match TRBD1. The J segment lost 8 bases and the V segment lost 5 bases, leaving 8 bases of the junction unmatched. Germline V gene lookup returns CDR1 SGHAT and CDR2 FQDESV (reference sequence). The CDR3 spans 13 residues. The CDR3 DNA reads as TGTGCCAGCAGCCCCGACAGGGATGTCGGCTACACCTTC. This gives the protein CASSPDRDVGYTF.

About this clone: Compared with germline, one end of the junction differs, possibly owing to a read error. The J gene is TRBJ2-5, the V gene TRBV18; 8 bases fit TRBD2. The CDR3 contains 13 residues. CDR1 KGHSH and CDR2 LQKENI come from the germline V gene. CDR3 region: CASSPRGGETQYF. The CDR3 region has the DNA TGTGCCAGCTCCCCACGGGGGGGCGAGACCCAGTACTTC.

This chain connects TRBV2 to TRBJ2-1; perhaps TRBD2 as D (6 bases). The V and J ends lost 9 bases and 9 bases respectively, with 18 bases between them. CDR1 and CDR2 (germline): SNHLY, FYNNEI. The CDR3 runs to 13 residues. CDR3 in amino acids: CASKGGTSTEQFF. In DNA form, the CDR3 reads TGTGCCAGTAAGGGCGGGACGAGCACTGAGCAGTTCTTC.

The chain links TRBV30 to TRBJ1-2; no definite D call. Between the trimmed V and J ends, which lost 0 bases and 7 bases, there was a span of 9 bases. CDR3 length: 12 residues. Germline-derived CDR1 and CDR2 are GTSNPN and SVGIG (reference sequence). CDR3 protein: CAWSVAAVGYTF. The DNA for the CDR3 is TGTGCCTGGAGTGTCGCGGCAGTTGGCTACACCTTC. The full variable domain, its missing parts supplied by reference TRBV30 and TRBJ1-2, is SQTIHQWPATLVQPVGSPLSLECTVEGTSNPNLYWYRQAAGRGLQLLFYSVGIGQISSEVPQNLSASRPQDRQFILSSKKLLLSDSGFYLCAWSVAAVGYTFGSGTRLTVV.

This clone has only a few counts. The chain employs TRBV19 and TRBJ1-5; a possible D gene is TRBD1 (5 bases). Trimming cost V 2 bases and J 4 bases, with 15 bases left between them. This CDR3 spans 16 amino acids. Germline CDR1 is LNHDA and CDR2 is SQIVND (reference sequence). CDR3 bases: TGTGCCAGTAGTATACTCTCAACAGGTTTGAATCAGCCCCAGCATTTT. Protein: CASSILSTGLNQPQHF.

There are a few counts of this clone. The chain combines TRBV25-1 with TRBJ2-7; 8 nucleotides match TRBD1. The germline V gene has CDR1 MGHDK and CDR2 SYGVNS. Trimming cost V 9 bases and J 2 bases; bases outside gene matches: 6. CDR3 length equals 13 residues. The CDR3 protein is CASQNRGTYEQYF. CDR3 coding DNA: TGTGCCAGTCAGAACAGGGGGACCTACGAGCAGTACTTC.

This chain connects TRBV5-1 to TRBJ2-7; D might be TRBD1 (6 bases). Germline V CDR1 and CDR2: SGHRS, YFSETQ. The CDR3 is 16 amino acids. Between the trimmed V and J ends, which lost 4 bases and 5 bases, there was a span of 22 bases. CDR3 bases: TGCGCCAGCAGCCTGGAGGCTTGGGACACATCGGACGAGCAGTACTTC. It is translated as CASSLEAWDTSDEQYF.

The table lists this clone with a few counts. This chain connects TRBV5-8 to TRBJ2-3, with D possibly TRBD2 on 5 matching bases. The CDR3 is 15 amino acids. The V end was cut by 0 bases, the J end by 0 bases, with 8 bases between. Germline values: CDR1 SGHTS, CDR2 YDEGEE. The CDR3 DNA reads as TGTGCCAGCAGCTTGGTACTAGGGAGCACAGATACGCAGTATTTT. Protein sequence: CASSLVLGSTDTQYF.

The chain has TRBV5-1 and TRBJ2-5, with TRBD2 matching 8 bases. The CDR3 runs 14 residues. Germline values: CDR1 SGHRS, CDR2 YFSETQ. V gave up 5 bases and J gave up 2 bases; unmatched junction bases: 5. Here the CDR3 DNA reads TGCGCCAGCAGTCGAGCGGGGGAGCAAGAGACCCAGTACTTC. Translated, it gives CASSRAGEQETQYF. Based on the CDR3 plus reference TRBV5-1 and TRBJ2-5, the full variable domain is KAGVTQTPRYLIKTRGQQVTLSCSPISGHRSVSWYQQTPGQGLQFLFEYFSETQRNKGNFPGRFSGRQFSNSRSEMNVSTLELGDSALYLCASSRAGEQETQYFGPGTRLLVL.

This clone was seen once. The V call is TRBV2, the J call TRBJ2-7, with TRBD1 as a possible D gene (5 bases). Trimming stripped 1 base from V and 1 base from J, with 8 bases between. CDR1 is SNHLY, CDR2 FYNNEI, per germline. The CDR3 runs 14 residues. The CDR3 here is CASSEGAGSYEQYF. The CDR3 DNA reads TGTGCCAGCAGTGAAGGAGCAGGGTCCTACGAGCAGTACTTC. Looking up the rest from reference TRBV2 and TRBJ2-7 gives the full variable domain: EPEVTQTPSHQVTQMGQEVILRCVPISNHLYFYWYRQILGQKVEFLVSFYNNEISEKSEIFDDQFSVERPDGSNFTLKIRSTKLEDSAMYFCASSEGAGSYEQYFGPGTRLTVT.

The V call is TRBV7-3, the J call TRBJ2-3, with 8 bases identical to TRBD2. V shed 4 bases, J shed 4 bases, and the junction held 10 bases outside the gene matches. Germline V gives CDR1 SGHTA, CDR2 FQGTGA. The length of the CDR3 is 16 residues. The CDR3 region is CASSSQPGLGSDTQYF. The CDR3 DNA is TGTGCCAGCAGCTCGCAACCGGGACTAGGGTCAGATACGCAGTATTTT.